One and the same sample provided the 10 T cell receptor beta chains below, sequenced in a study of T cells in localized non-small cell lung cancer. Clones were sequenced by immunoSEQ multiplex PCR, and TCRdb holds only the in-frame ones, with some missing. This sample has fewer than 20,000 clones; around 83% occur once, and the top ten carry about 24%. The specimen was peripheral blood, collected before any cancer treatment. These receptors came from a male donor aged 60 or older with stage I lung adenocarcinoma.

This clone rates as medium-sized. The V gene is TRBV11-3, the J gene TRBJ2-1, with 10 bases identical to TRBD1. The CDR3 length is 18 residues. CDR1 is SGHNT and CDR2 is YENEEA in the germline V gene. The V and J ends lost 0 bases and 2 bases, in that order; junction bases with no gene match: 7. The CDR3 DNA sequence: TGTGCCAGCAGCTTAGATCAAGGTGGGACAGGGGCCTACAATGAGCAGTTCTTC. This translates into CASSLDQGGTGAYNEQFF.

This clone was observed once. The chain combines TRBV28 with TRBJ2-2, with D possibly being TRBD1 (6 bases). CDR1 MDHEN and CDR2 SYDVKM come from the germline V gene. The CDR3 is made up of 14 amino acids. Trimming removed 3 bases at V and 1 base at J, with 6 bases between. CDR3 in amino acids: CASSLTGNTGELFF. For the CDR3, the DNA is TGTGCCAGCAGTTTGACAGGGAACACCGGGGAGCTGTTTTTT.

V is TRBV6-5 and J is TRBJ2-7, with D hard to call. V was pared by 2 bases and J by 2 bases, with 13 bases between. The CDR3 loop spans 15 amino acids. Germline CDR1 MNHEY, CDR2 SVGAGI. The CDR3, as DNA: TGTGCCAGCAGTTACCTGGCCCACGGAGCCTACGAGCAGTACTTC. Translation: CASSYLAHGAYEQYF.

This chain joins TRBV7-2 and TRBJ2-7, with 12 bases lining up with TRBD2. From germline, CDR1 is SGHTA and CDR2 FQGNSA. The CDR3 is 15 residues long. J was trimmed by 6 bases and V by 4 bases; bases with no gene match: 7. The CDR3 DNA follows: TGTGCCAGCAGCTCTAGCGGGGGGGCCTCGGGCGAGCAGTACTTC. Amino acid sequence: CASSSSGGASGEQYF.

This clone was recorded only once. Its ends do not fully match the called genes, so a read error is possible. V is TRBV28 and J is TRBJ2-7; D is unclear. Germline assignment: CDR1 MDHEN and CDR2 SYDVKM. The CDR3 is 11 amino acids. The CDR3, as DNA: TGTGCCAGCAGGGTATCCTACGAGCAGCACTTC. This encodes CASRVSYEQHF. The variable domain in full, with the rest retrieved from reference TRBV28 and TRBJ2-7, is DVKVTQSSRYLVKRTGEKVFLECVQDMDHENMFWYRQDPGLGLRLIYFSYDVKMKEKGDIPEGYSVSREKKERFSLILESASTNQTSMYLCASRVSYEQHFGPGTRLTVT.

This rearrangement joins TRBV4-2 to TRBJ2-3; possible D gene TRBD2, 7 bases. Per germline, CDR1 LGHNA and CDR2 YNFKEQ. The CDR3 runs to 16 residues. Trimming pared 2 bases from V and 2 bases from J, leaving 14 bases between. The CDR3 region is CASSQRGGTFTDTQYF. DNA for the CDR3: TGTGCCAGCAGCCAAAGGGGGGGCACTTTCACAGATACGCAGTATTTT.

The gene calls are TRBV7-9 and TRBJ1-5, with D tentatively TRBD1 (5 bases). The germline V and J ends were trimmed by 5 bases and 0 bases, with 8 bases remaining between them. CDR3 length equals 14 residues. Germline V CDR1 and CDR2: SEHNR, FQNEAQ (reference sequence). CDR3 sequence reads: CASSRGYSNQPQHF. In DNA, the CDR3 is TGTGCCAGCAGCAGGGGTTATAGCAATCAGCCCCAGCATTTT.

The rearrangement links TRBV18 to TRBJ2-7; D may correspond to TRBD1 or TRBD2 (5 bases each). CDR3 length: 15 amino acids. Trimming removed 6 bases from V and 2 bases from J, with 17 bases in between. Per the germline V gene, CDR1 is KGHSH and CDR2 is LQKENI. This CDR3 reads CASSIDPGGAYEQYF. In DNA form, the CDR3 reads TGTGCCAGCTCTATCGACCCTGGGGGAGCCTACGAGCAGTACTTC.

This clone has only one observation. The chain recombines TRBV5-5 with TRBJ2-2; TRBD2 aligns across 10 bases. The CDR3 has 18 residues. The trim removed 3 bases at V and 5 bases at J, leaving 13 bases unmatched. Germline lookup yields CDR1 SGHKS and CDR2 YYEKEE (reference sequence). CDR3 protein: CASSSRTSGNPYTGELFF. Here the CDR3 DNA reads TGTGCCAGCAGCTCGAGGACTAGCGGAAACCCGTATACCGGGGAGCTGTTTTTT.

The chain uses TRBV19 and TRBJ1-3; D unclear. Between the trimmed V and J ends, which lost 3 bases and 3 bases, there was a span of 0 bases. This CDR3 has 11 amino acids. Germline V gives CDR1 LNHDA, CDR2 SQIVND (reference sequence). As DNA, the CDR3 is TGTGCCAGTAGTATTGGAAACACCATATATTTT. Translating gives CASSIGNTIYF. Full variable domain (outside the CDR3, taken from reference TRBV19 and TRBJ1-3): DGGITQSPKYLFRKEGQNVTLSCEQNLNHDAMYWYRQDPGQGLRLIYYSQIVNDFQKGDIAEGYSVSREKKESFPLTVTSAQKNPTAFYLCASSIGNTIYFGEGSWLTVV.